This entry features one T cell receptor beta chain sequence. The source of the sample is a study of T cell responses to AZD1222 COVID-19 vaccine. About the research overall: Second doses were pooled across both intervals (about 4 or about 12 weeks).

Sequencing was performed with immunoSEQ multiplex PCR; in TCRdb, only in-frame clones are kept and a portion is missing. The profile shows about 120,000 clones, 80% to 90% of them singletons. The CDR3 is 15 amino acids. From germline, CDR1 is GTSNPN and CDR2 SVGIG (reference sequence). V lost 4 bases to trimming and J lost 1 base, with 17 bases between them. The sample here was peripheral blood, taken on day 0 of AZD1222 vaccination. The chain links TRBV30 to TRBJ2-7; a possible D gene is TRBD1 (5 bases). The clonotype comes from an adult in good health. For the CDR3, the DNA is TGTGCCTGGATTATTGACAGTTTTAGTTCCTACGAGCAGTACTTC. Translation gives CAWIIDSFSSYEQYF.